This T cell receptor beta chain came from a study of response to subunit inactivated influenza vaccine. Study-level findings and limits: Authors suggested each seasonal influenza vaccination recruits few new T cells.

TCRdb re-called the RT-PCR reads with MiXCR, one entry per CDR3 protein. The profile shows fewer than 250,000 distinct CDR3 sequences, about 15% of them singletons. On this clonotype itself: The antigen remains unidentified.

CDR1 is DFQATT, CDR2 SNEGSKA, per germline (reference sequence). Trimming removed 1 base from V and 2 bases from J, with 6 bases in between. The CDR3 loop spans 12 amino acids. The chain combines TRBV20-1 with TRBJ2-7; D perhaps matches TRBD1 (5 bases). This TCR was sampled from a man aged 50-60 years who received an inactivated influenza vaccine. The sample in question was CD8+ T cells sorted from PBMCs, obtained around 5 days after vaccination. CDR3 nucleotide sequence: TGCAGTGCTAGAGGGACACCCTACGAGCAGTACTTC. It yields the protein CSARGTPYEQYF.